The clone carrying this TCR beta chain was recorded only once. Its antigen is still unknown. This sample is drawn from a study of vaccination and CD4 T cells after COVID-19. CDR1 and CDR2 (germline): LNHDA, SQIVND (reference sequence). V lost 8 bases to trimming and J lost 7 bases, with 15 bases between them. CDR3 size: 13 residues. Regarding treatment: approximately 11-day PBMC culture with coronavirus spike peptide pools or control peptides (ViraFEST assay). The study sequenced cultured CD4+ T cell DNA using the Oncomine TCR Beta short-read assay. TCRdb independently ran MiXCR on the PCR reads; one entry per CDR3 protein. The sample includes about 20,000 distinct CDR3 sequences, approximately 26% of them seen just once.

The receptor comes from a human donor with COVID-19. The chain recombines TRBV19 with TRBJ2-1, with no clear D. Sequenced input: cultured CD4+ T cells from blood. CDR3 bases: TGTGCCAGTCGAAGGACGCTGGGGAATGAGCAGTTCTTC. Translated: CASRRTLGNEQFF.